The T cell receptor (beta chain) under discussion was sequenced for a study of cytomegalovirus exposure and HLA in healthy donors. The study, taken as a whole, reports: An assumption of roughly uniform sequencing depth across donors underlay the presence/absence analyses. The availability of immune exposure information extended only to CMV serostatus. Earlier findings revealed that most TCR beta V segments proved productive either about 87% or about 30% of the time.

The CDR3 extends over 16 amino acids. Germline assignment: CDR1 SEHNR and CDR2 FQNEAQ (reference sequence). The V gene lost 3 bases and the J gene lost 3 bases, with 18 bases spanning the gap. The PCR ran on 60 Vbeta and 13 Jbeta primers. The repertoire was sequenced with immunoSEQ multiplex PCR; TCRdb's copy has only in-frame clones and lacks some. The data show roughly 180,000 clones, with roughly 79% seen just once and about 1.3% held by the top ten. Regarding this clone: Its antigen is still unknown.

The specimen was PBMCs. The chain joins TRBV7-9 to TRBJ2-7; D perhaps matches TRBD2 (6 bases). This TCR was sampled from a man aged 25-40 years in good health and CMV-seronegative. The CDR3 DNA follows: TGTGCCAGCAGCTTCTGGGGAGGAAACAGAGTCTACGAGCAGTACTTC. Its protein is CASSFWGGNRVYEQYF.